Sequencing of this TCR beta chain was carried out in a study of T cell repertoires in ileal Crohn's disease. Study information: Patients had a median roughly 8-year disease duration, and around 35% were active smokers. Study-wide points: Mucosal expansions were suggested to be mainly CD8 T cells.

Regarding time point: neoterminal ileum biopsy at postoperative endoscopy, about 6 months after surgery. Generated by immunoSEQ multiplex PCR, the TCRdb table keeps only in-frame clones and is missing some. Of around 8,900 clones in the sample, around four fifths were seen once. The CDR3 loop spans 13 amino acids. Germline CDR1 is WSHSY and CDR2 is SAAADI. J was trimmed by 9 bases and V by 7 bases; bases with no gene match: 5. Details on this clone: Its antigen is unknown.

V and J are TRBV10-2 and TRBJ2-1; 11 nucleotides line up with TRBD2. This TCR derives from an adult with Crohn's disease. Material for sequencing was ileal tissue. This CDR3 is CASKGLAGGEQFF. In DNA form, the CDR3 reads TGCGCCAGCAAAGGACTAGCGGGCGGTGAGCAGTTCTTC.